This T cell receptor beta chain was captured in a study of blood T cell repertoires in COVID-19. About the research overall: Material from acute and convalescent COVID-19 was sourced from the United States, Italy and Spain. Sources were T cells, B-cell-depleted T cells, or PBMCs; the material itself was cDNA or gDNA.

V lost 2 bases and J lost 6; bases outside the gene matches: 8. Germline values: CDR1 LGHDT, CDR2 YNNKEL (reference sequence). This CDR3 comprises 15 residues. In the original analysis: Estimation of nucleated cell counts was performed using reference gene primer amplification. Assay: immunoSEQ multiplex PCR; the TCRdb copy retains only in-frame clones and omits some. V, J and clone size were drawn from that table, and D and trimming were deduced from the DNA. The top ten hold roughly a third of the sample, which has 60,000 to 75,000 clones, 85% to 90% seen once. The sample taken for sequencing was peripheral blood. This chain joins TRBV3-1 (or the pseudogene TRBV3-2) and TRBJ2-5, with 8 nucleotides matching TRBD2. This TCR derives from an elderly woman with active or convalescent COVID-19. The CDR3 loop is CASSQRGGREKTQYF. CDR3 DNA: TGTGCCAGCAGCCAACGGGGGGGCCGGGAAAAGACCCAGTACTTC.